These T cell receptor beta chains were read from a single sample in a study of identical twins. TCRdb reprocessed the 5' RACE reads via MiXCR and lists one record per CDR3 protein. The sample includes around 490,000 distinct CDR3 sequences, around 15% of them seen just once. The data also belong to a second study, concerning yellow fever vaccine responses in identical twins.

Sequencing was performed on CD4+ T cells sorted from blood. All receptors come from a woman between 18 and 30 years old in good health. The CDR3 runs from the conserved cysteine through the conserved F or W. The order of the fields is J gene, V gene, CDR3 protein.

J: TRBJ2-1; V: TRBV20-1; CDR3: CSARPLGYYNEQFF
J: TRBJ2-4; V: TRBV11-3; CDR3: CASSFNQGPLAKNIQYF
J: TRBJ1-1; V: TRBV11-2; CDR3: CASSSARVGEGREAFF
J: TRBJ2-1; V: TRBV10-3; CDR3: CAISGTSDNEQFF
J: TRBJ1-5; V: TRBV7-2; CDR3: CASSSRDRGPQPQHF
J: TRBJ2-7; V: TRBV3-1; CDR3: CASSLTGSFYEQYF
J: TRBJ2-5; V: TRBV7-7; CDR3: CASSRGAGLETQYF
J: TRBJ2-7; V: TRBV12-3/TRBV12-4; CDR3: CASSLAWGGQGIYEQYF
J: TRBJ2-1; V: TRBV9; CDR3: CASSVSWFGEQFF
J: TRBJ2-2; V: TRBV4-1; CDR3: CASSQDGAGPNTGELFF
J: TRBJ2-7; V: TRBV6-2/TRBV6-3; CDR3: CASSTLGIRNFNGEQYF
J: TRBJ2-7; V: TRBV29-1; CDR3: CSVRDGGSYEQYF
J: TRBJ2-2; V: TRBV29-1; CDR3: CSVKTSGSANTGELFF
J: TRBJ2-7; V: TRBV12-3/TRBV12-4; CDR3: CASRYEDGYEQYF
J: TRBJ2-3; V: TRBV20-1; CDR3: CSARDVRAGLGDTQYF
J: TRBJ1-4; V: TRBV12-3/TRBV12-4; CDR3: CASSPDRVRYEKLFF
J: TRBJ2-2; V: TRBV12-3/TRBV12-4; CDR3: CASSPTQGLGVLFF
J: TRBJ2-3; V: TRBV29-1; CDR3: CSVSSVQGTDTQYF
J: TRBJ2-7; V: TRBV4-1; CDR3: CASSQDRPSGSRYEQYF
J: TRBJ2-3; V: TRBV27; CDR3: CASSSTLGWLSTDTQYF
J: TRBJ1-5; V: TRBV24-1; CDR3: CATSARGLQPQHF
J: TRBJ2-7; V: TRBV5-1; CDR3: CASSPGLAGGSQYF
J: TRBJ2-2; V: TRBV6-1; CDR3: CASRSGTANTGELFF
J: TRBJ2-7; V: TRBV28; CDR3: CASKPGVAGHYEQYF
J: TRBJ2-5; V: TRBV5-1; CDR3: CASSLAMGAAAETQYF
J: TRBJ2-2; V: TRBV5-1; CDR3: CASSLSSSANGELFF
J: TRBJ2-5; V: TRBV20-1; CDR3: CSARKEETQYF
J: TRBJ1-3; V: TRBV20-1; CDR3: CSARSTGNTIYF
J: TRBJ2-5; V: TRBV4-1; CDR3: CASSQDQSGQGTQYF